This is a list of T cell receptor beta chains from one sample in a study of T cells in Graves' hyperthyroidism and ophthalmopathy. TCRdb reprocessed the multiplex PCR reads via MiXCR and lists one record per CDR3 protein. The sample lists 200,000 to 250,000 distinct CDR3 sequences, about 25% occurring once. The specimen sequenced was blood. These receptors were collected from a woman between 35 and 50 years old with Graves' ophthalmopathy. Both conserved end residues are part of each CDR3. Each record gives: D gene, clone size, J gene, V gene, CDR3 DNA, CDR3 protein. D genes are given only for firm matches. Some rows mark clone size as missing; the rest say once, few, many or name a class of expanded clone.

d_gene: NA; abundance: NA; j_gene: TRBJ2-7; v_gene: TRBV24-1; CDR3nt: TGTGCCACCAGTGACAGTATCAAATACGAGCAGTACTTC; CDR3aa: CATSDSIKYEQYF
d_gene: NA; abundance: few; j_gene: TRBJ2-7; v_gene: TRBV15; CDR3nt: TGTGCCACCAGCAGAGAATTGGCAGGATTATACGAGCAGTACTTC; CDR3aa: CATSRELAGLYEQYF
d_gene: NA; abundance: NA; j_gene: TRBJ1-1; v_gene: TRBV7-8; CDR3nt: TGTGCCAGCAGCTTAGATAGCGGCGTCGGGACTGAAGCTTTCTTT; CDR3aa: CASSLDSGVGTEAFF
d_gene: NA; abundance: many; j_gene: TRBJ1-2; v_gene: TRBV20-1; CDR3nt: TGCAGTGCTAGAGATCCGGGGGCAGGTAGCTATGGCTACACCTTC; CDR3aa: CSARDPGAGSYGYTF
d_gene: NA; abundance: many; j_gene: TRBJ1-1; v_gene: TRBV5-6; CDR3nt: TGTGCCAGCAGCCTCAGGGTTTTAAACACTGAAGCTTTCTTT; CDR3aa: CASSLRVLNTEAFF
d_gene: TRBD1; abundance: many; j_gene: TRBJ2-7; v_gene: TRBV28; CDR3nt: TGTGCCAGCAGCCCCCTAGTCGGGACAGAAGACTACGAGCAGTACTTC; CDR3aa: CASSPLVGTEDYEQYF
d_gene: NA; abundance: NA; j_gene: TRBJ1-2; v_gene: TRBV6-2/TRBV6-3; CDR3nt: TGTGCCAGCAGTTTGGAGGCGTCGAGTGGCTACACCTTC; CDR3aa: CASSLEASSGYTF
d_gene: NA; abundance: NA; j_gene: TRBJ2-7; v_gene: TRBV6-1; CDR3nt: TGTGCCAGCACGGGAAGGGGAGCCTACGAGCAGTACTTC; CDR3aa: CASTGRGAYEQYF
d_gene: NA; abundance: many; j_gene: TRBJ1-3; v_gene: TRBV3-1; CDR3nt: TGTGCCAGCAGCCCGGGTAATCCTGGAAACACCATATATTTT; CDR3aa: CASSPGNPGNTIYF
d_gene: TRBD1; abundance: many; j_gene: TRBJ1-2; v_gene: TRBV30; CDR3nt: TGTGCCTGGAAAGCCGGGACAGCGTTTACCTTC; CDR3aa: CAWKAGTAFTF
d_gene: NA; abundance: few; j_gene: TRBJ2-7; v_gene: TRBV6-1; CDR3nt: TGTGCCAGCAGTGTAACCCCAGAAACCTACGAGCAGTACTTC; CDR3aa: CASSVTPETYEQYF
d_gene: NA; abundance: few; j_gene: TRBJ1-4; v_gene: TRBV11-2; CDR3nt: TGTGCCAGCAGCCCCACAGGAGTAGAAAAACTGTTTTTT; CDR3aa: CASSPTGVEKLFF
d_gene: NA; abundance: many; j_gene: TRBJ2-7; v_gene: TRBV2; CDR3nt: TGTGCCAGCAGCCAGACAGTTTCCTACGAGCAGTACTTC; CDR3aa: CASSQTVSYEQYF
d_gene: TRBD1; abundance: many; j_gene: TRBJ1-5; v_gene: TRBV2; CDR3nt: TGTGCCAGCTTGGGACAGGGGGTTCAGCCCCAGCATTTT; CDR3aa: CASLGQGVQPQHF
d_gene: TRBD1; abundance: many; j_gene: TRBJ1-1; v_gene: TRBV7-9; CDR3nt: TGTGCCAGCAGCTGGGGGACAGGGGGGGACACTGAAGCTTTCTTT; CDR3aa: CASSWGTGGDTEAFF
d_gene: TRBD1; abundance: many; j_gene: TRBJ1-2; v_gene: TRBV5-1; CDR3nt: TGCGCCAGCAACAGGGGAGATGGCTACACCTTC; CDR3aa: CASNRGDGYTF
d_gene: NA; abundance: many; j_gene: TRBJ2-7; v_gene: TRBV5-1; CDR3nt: TGCGCCAGCAGCTTCGCCCCGGGGGGCCGCTACGAGCAGTACTTC; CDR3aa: CASSFAPGGRYEQYF
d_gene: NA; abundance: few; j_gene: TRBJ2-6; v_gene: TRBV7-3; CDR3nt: TGTGCCAGCAGCTTGAGGGGGATTGGGGCCAACGTCCTGACTTTC; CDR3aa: CASSLRGIGANVLTF
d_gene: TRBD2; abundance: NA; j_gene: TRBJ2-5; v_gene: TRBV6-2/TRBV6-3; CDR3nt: TGTGCCAGCAGTTGGGGGACTAGCGGGAGTTATGGAGAGACCCAGTACTTC; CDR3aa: CASSWGTSGSYGETQYF
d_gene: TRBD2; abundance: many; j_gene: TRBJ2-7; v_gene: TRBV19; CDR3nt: TGTGCCAGTAGTACCCTTTTGCCCTCGGGACTAGCGGGATTCGACGAGCAGTACTTC; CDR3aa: CASSTLLPSGLAGFDEQYF
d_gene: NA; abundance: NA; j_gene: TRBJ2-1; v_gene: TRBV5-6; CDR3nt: TGTGCCAGCAGCTTGGGGCTCATCAATGAGCAGTTCTTC; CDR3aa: CASSLGLINEQFF
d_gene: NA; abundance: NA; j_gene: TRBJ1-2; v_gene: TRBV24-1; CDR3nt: TGTGCCACCAGCGGGGACGGCGTCTATGGCTACACCTTC; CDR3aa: CATSGDGVYGYTF
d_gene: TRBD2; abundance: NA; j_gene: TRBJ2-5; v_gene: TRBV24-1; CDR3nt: TGTGCCACCAGTGACCCCGGACTAGCGGGAAACCAAGAGACCCAGTACTTC; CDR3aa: CATSDPGLAGNQETQYF
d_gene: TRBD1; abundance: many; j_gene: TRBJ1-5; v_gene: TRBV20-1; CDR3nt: TGCAGTGCTAGAGATCTGGGACAGGGGGGCAATCAGCCCCAGCATTTT; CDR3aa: CSARDLGQGGNQPQHF
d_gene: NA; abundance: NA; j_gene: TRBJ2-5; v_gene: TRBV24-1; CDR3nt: TGTGCCACCAGTGATGAGAGTAGGGGGGAGACCCAGTACTTC; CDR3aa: CATSDESRGETQYF
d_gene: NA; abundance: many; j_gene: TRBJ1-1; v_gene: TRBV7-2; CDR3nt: TGTGCCAGCAGCTTATATGTAGGGGACGCTTTCTTT; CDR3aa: CASSLYVGDAFF
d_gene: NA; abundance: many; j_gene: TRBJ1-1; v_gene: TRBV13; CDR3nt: TGTGCCAGCAGCCCCCTCGGGGGCCGCTCGAACACTGAAGCTTTCTTT; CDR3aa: CASSPLGGRSNTEAFF
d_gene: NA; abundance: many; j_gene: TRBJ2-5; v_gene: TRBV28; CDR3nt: TGTGCCAGCAGTACTCCCCCACTGTCGACCCAGTACTTC; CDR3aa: CASSTPPLSTQYF
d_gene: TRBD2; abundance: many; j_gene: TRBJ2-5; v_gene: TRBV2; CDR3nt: TGTGCCAGCATCCGGGAGGGCCGAGAGACCCAGTACTTC; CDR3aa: CASIREGRETQYF